Listed here are 20 T cell receptor beta chains from one sample, sequenced in a study of blood T cell repertoires in COVID-19. Libraries were prepared by immunoSEQ multiplex PCR; TCRdb keeps only in-frame clonotypes and omits some of them. In the table there are more than 11,000 clones, around four fifths of which are singletons. Sequencing used peripheral blood. The receptors here all came from a man aged 35 to 55 with active or convalescent COVID-19.

This clone was seen more than once but under ten times. This rearrangement joins TRBV7-3 to TRBJ1-2; D perhaps matches TRBD1 (6 bases). Germline CDR1 SGHTA, CDR2 FQGTGA. This CDR3 spans 13 amino acids. V lost 5 bases to trimming and J lost 4 bases, with 11 bases between them. CDR3 region: CASSLGAGYGYTF. CDR3 nucleotides: TGTGCCAGCAGCCTGGGGGCAGGCTATGGCTACACCTTC.

This sequence joins TRBV29-1 and TRBJ2-3; TRBD1 is a possible D gene (5 bases). Trimming left V 3 bases short and J 2 bases short, with 9 bases between. The CDR3 consists of 13 residues. Looked up from germline, CDR1 is SQVTM and CDR2 is ANQGSEA. In nucleotides, the CDR3 is TGCAGCGTTGACCCGACAGACACAGATACGCAGTATTTT. This codes for CSVDPTDTDTQYF.

Only a few counts were recorded for this clone. In DNA, the CDR3 is TGTGCCAGCAGTTACGAGGCTAAAAATCAGCCCCAGCATTTT. It yields the protein CASSYEAKNQPQHF. The chain recombines TRBV6-6 with TRBJ1-5; no clear D. The CDR3 has 14 amino acids. Germline-derived CDR1 and CDR2 are MNHNY and SVGAGI (reference sequence). The V and J ends lost 2 bases and 4 bases respectively, with 9 bases between them.

V usage is TRBV6-2 or TRBV6-3 and J usage is TRBJ2-4; possibly TRBD2 for D (6 bases). The CDR3 spans 15 residues. Germline V CDR1 and CDR2: MNHEY, SVGEGT. Between the trimmed V and J ends, which lost 3 bases and 8 bases, there was a span of 17 bases. CDR3 protein: CASSYKGRDIDIQYF. The CDR3 DNA reads as TGTGCCAGCAGTTATAAGGGGCGGGATATAGACATTCAGTACTTC.

The chain uses TRBV28 and TRBJ1-5; the D is unclear. The CDR3 loop spans 14 amino acids. From germline, CDR1 is MDHEN and CDR2 SYDVKM. Trimming took off 5 bases at V and 4 bases at J, with 12 bases between the two ends. The CDR3 is CASSPVGSNQPQHF. CDR3 bases: TGTGCCAGCAGTCCCGTAGGGAGTAATCAGCCCCAGCATTTT.

A few counts support this clone. This sequence joins TRBV5-1 and TRBJ1-1, with a possible D match to TRBD1 (5 bases). V shed 4 bases and J shed 4 bases, with 17 bases lying between them. Germline V CDR1 and CDR2: SGHRS, YFSETQ. The CDR3 length is 15 residues. The CDR3 sequence: CASSLATAWGTEAFF. CDR3 coding DNA: TGCGCCAGCAGCCTAGCGACAGCCTGGGGCACTGAAGCTTTCTTT. The full variable domain, rest sourced from reference TRBV5-1 and TRBJ1-1, is KAGVTQTPRYLIKTRGQQVTLSCSPISGHRSVSWYQQTPGQGLQFLFEYFSETQRNKGNFPGRFSGRQFSNSRSEMNVSTLELGDSALYLCASSLATAWGTEAFFGQGTRLTVV.

V gene TRBV27 combines with J gene TRBJ1-1; 7 bases are a match to TRBD1. With V trimmed by 5 bases and J by 1 base, 4 bases remained unmatched. The CDR3 is 14 residues long. Germline V gene data show CDR1 as MNHEY and CDR2 as SMNVEV (reference sequence). The CDR3 bases are TGTGCCAGCAGTCCCGGGACAGAGAACACTGAAGCTTTCTTT. Translated: CASSPGTENTEAFF.

V and J are TRBV6-5 and TRBJ1-5; unclear D gene. Germline CDR1 MNHEY, CDR2 SVGAGI. The CDR3 covers 13 residues. Trimming took off 2 bases at V and 6 bases at J, with 8 bases between the two ends. DNA for the CDR3: TGTGCCAGCAGTTACAGGCGAGGTCAGCCCCAGCATTTT. It is translated as CASSYRRGQPQHF.

The V and J genes are TRBV23-1 and TRBJ1-3, with unresolved D. TRBV23-1 is an ORF for which the function is uncertain. This CDR3 contains 18 residues. Trimming pared 0 bases from V and 4 bases from J, leaving 19 bases between. The chain's CDR3 is CASSQSPRLGDSGNTIYF. The CDR3 region has the DNA TGCGCCAGCAGTCAATCGCCTCGACTCGGGGATAGCGGAAACACCATATATTTT.

The chain recombines TRBV5-4 with TRBJ2-2; 9 bases match TRBD1. Germline values: CDR1 SGHNT, CDR2 YYREEE (reference sequence). CDR3 length equals 15 residues. The trim removed 10 bases at V and 6 bases at J, leaving 13 bases unmatched. This chain's CDR3 is CAATGQGKPPGELFF. The DNA for the CDR3 is TGTGCCGCCACCGGACAGGGGAAACCCCCCGGGGAGCTGTTTTTT.

The CDR3 region is CASSEGQRSSYEQYF. The CDR3 DNA is TGTGCCAGCAGTGAAGGCCAAAGGAGCTCCTACGAGCAGTACTTC. This chain connects TRBV2 to TRBJ2-7; no reliable D call. Germline loops: CDR1 SNHLY, CDR2 FYNNEI. This CDR3 has 15 residues. V gave up 1 base and J gave up 0 bases, with 10 bases separating them.

This chain links TRBV7-9 with TRBJ2-6; 8 nucleotides align to TRBD1. In germline, CDR1 is SEHNR, CDR2 FQNEAQ (reference sequence). V lost 2 bases and J lost 0; bases outside the gene matches: 0. This CDR3 spans 16 amino acids. The CDR3 nucleotides read TGTGCCAGCAGCTTAACAGGGGGCTCTGGGGCCAACGTCCTGACTTTC. Translated, it gives CASSLTGGSGANVLTF.

This sequence joins TRBV27 and TRBJ1-4, with D unclear. The V end was cut by 5 bases, the J end by 0 bases, with 13 bases between. This CDR3 contains 16 residues. Germline loops: CDR1 MNHEY, CDR2 SMNVEV (reference sequence). The CDR3 loop reads CASSGEGAATNEKLFF. The CDR3 DNA reads TGTGCCAGCAGTGGCGAGGGAGCGGCAACTAATGAAAAACTGTTTTTT.

This chain connects TRBV11-2 to TRBJ2-5; 8 positions match TRBD2. Germline loops: CDR1 SGHAT, CDR2 FQNNGV. The CDR3 has 15 residues. J lost 5 bases, V lost 5 bases, and 10 bases had no gene match. In DNA, the CDR3 is TGTGCCAGCAGCGGATCCTTTACTAGCGGTGAGACCCAGTACTTC. As protein: CASSGSFTSGETQYF.

V is TRBV7-2 and J is TRBJ1-2, with TRBD1 matching over 7 bases. CDR1 SGHTA and CDR2 FQGNSA come from the germline V gene. The length of the CDR3 is 17 residues. The V segment lost 6 bases and the J segment 7 bases; nucleotides outside the gene matches: 20. Written as DNA, the CDR3 is TGTGCCAGCAGTCCCCGGGGGGGAAGGGGGCCTTTCTCTGGCTACACCTTC. Protein product: CASSPRGGRGPFSGYTF.

CDR3 residues: CASSQDRGAYGYTF. The CDR3 bases are TGTGCCAGCAGTCAGGACAGGGGGGCCTATGGCTACACCTTC. The chain links TRBV2 to TRBJ1-2, with 10 positions matching TRBD1. Germline loops: CDR1 SNHLY, CDR2 FYNNEI. This CDR3 region has 14 residues. The V gene end was trimmed by 5 bases and the J gene end by 4 bases; junction bases not matched to a gene: 4.

The V call is TRBV4-1, the J call TRBJ1-5, with TRBD1 matching 7 bases. Per the germline V gene, CDR1 is MGHRA and CDR2 is YSYEKL. With V trimmed by 2 bases and J by 2 bases, 3 bases remained unmatched. The CDR3 loop spans 15 amino acids. CDR3 sequence: CASSQTGVRNQPQHF. DNA for the CDR3: TGCGCCAGCAGCCAAACAGGGGTCCGCAATCAGCCCCAGCATTTT.

The V call is TRBV6-2 or TRBV6-3, the J call TRBJ1-2; D remains ambiguous. Trimming left V 3 bases short and J 6 bases short, with 8 bases between. Germline V gives CDR1 MNHEY, CDR2 SVGEGT. This CDR3 is built from 12 residues. Here the CDR3 reads CASSYRIDGYTF. The CDR3 bases are TGTGCCAGCAGTTATCGTATAGATGGCTACACCTTC.

The CDR3 DNA reads TGCGCCAGCAGCCAACTCTTGGGGGGTTCTAATGAAAAACTGTTTTTT. Residues: CASSQLLGGSNEKLFF. The V gene is TRBV4-1, the J gene TRBJ1-4, with D possibly matching TRBD1 (5 bases). The CDR3 consists of 16 residues. From germline, CDR1 is MGHRA and CDR2 YSYEKL. With 2 bases removed from V and 3 bases from J, the gap between germline ends came to 13 bases.

The chain has TRBV6-6 and TRBJ2-4, with TRBD1 matching 7 bases. V trimming: 5 bases; J trimming: 8 bases; junction bases outside the gene matches: 6. CDR3 length equals 13 residues. CDR1 is MNHNY, CDR2 SVGAGI, per germline (reference sequence). The CDR3, as DNA: TGTGCCAGCAGTAACGAGGGGGCAGACATTCAGTACTTC. Its protein product is CASSNEGADIQYF.